Following are 29 T cell receptor beta chains from one sample sequenced in a study of blood T cell repertoires in COVID-19. The repertoire was sequenced with immunoSEQ multiplex PCR; TCRdb's copy has only in-frame clones and lacks some. The table shows under 200,000 clones, with 89% occurring only once. What was sequenced was PBMCs or T cells enriched from blood (not recorded which). These receptors all stem from a woman aged 18-35 years who had recovered from COVID-19.

The chain joins TRBV12-3 or TRBV12-4 to TRBJ2-1; 8 nucleotides agree with TRBD2. J gave up 10 bases and V 2 bases, and 4 bases lay outside the gene matches. The CDR3 consists of 13 residues. Written as DNA, the CDR3 is TGTGCCAGCAGTTTATTGTCTAGCGGGGAGCAGTTCTTC. It translates to CASSLLSSGEQFF.

V gene TRBV7-9 combines with J gene TRBJ2-7, with D possibly being TRBD1 (5 bases). The CDR3 has 12 residues. Germline assignment: CDR1 SEHNR and CDR2 FQNEAQ (reference sequence). Trimming took 2 bases from V and 5 from J, leaving 7 bases between them. CDR3 sequence: CASSLPGNEQYF. The CDR3 DNA reads TGTGCCAGCAGCTTACCAGGGAACGAGCAGTACTTC.

The CDR3 is CASTRHLREKLFF. The CDR3, as DNA: TGTGCCAGCACCAGACACCTCCGCGAAAAACTGTTTTTT. V gene TRBV6-5 combines with J gene TRBJ1-4; D remains ambiguous. Germline CDR1 and CDR2: MNHEY and SVGAGI. Trimming removed 7 bases at V and 8 bases at J, with 14 bases between. The CDR3 loop spans 13 amino acids.

This clone was detected only once. The J gene is TRBJ2-7, the V gene TRBV5-1; D not certain. CDR1 and CDR2 (germline): SGHRS, YFSETQ. The CDR3 contains 11 residues. The V gene lost 4 bases and the J gene lost 3 bases, with 5 bases spanning the gap. CDR3 region: CASSENYEQYF. DNA of the CDR3: TGCGCCAGCAGCGAGAACTACGAGCAGTACTTC.

The chain links TRBV5-5 to TRBJ1-5; D is unclear. Germline lookup yields CDR1 SGHKS and CDR2 YYEKEE (reference sequence). This CDR3 is built from 13 residues. V dropped 0 bases and J dropped 3 bases, with 4 bases sitting between them. The CDR3 DNA is TGTGCCAGCAGCTTGGCCATCAATCAGCCCCAGCATTTT. The encoded protein is CASSLAINQPQHF.

The chain is built from TRBV7-2 and TRBJ1-1, with no clear D. CDR1 is SGHTA, CDR2 FQGNSA, per germline. V was clipped by 0 bases and J by 0 bases, with 5 bases between them. There are 14 residues in the CDR3. The CDR3 DNA reads TGTGCCAGCAGCTTAGCTGCAGTGAACACTGAAGCTTTCTTT. Amino acids: CASSLAAVNTEAFF.

This rearrangement joins TRBV7-8 to TRBJ2-2; tentative D call: TRBD1 (6 bases). With 5 bases removed from V and 3 bases from J, the gap between germline ends came to 16 bases. CDR1 is SGHVS and CDR2 is FQNEAQ in the germline V gene. This CDR3 has 16 amino acids. CDR3 amino acids: CASSPKLRGYTGELFF. As DNA, the CDR3 is TGTGCCAGCAGCCCCAAACTCAGGGGTTACACCGGGGAGCTGTTTTTT.

The chain has TRBV25-1 and TRBJ1-6; a possible D gene is TRBD1 (5 bases). Trimming removed 9 bases at V and 5 bases at J, with 11 bases between. This CDR3 is built from 13 residues. Germline V gene lookup returns CDR1 MGHDK and CDR2 SYGVNS. This CDR3 reads CASTRGNNSPLHF. The CDR3 region has the DNA TGTGCCAGTACCCGGGGGAATAATTCACCCCTCCACTTT.

V usage is TRBV18 and J usage is TRBJ2-6; 7 positions match TRBD2. The germline V gene encodes CDR1 KGHSH and CDR2 LQKENI. V shed 4 bases, J shed 0 bases, and the junction held 9 bases outside the gene matches. This CDR3 is built from 18 residues. CDR3 coding DNA: TGTGCCAGCTCACAAAGCGGGGTCATAAGCTCTGGGGCCAACGTCCTGACTTTC. This translates into CASSQSGVISSGANVLTF.

The V call is TRBV6-5, the J call TRBJ2-3; 11 bases map to TRBD2. The length of the CDR3 is 13 residues. The germline gives CDR1 MNHEY, CDR2 SVGAGI. V dropped 6 bases and J dropped 5; count of bases not matched to a gene: 1. CDR3 sequence (DNA): TGTGCCAGCAGGGGGACTAGCGGAGATACGCAGTATTTT. Its translation: CASRGTSGDTQYF.

The chain employs TRBV9 and TRBJ2-3, with a tentative D call TRBD2 (6 bases). V lost 0 bases and J 2 bases, leaving 19 bases between the germline ends. CDR1 is SGDLS and CDR2 is YYNGEE in the germline V gene. The CDR3 covers 18 residues. The DNA of the CDR3 is TGTGCCAGCAGCGTAGGAGTTCCGGGGGAGAGCGCCACAGATACGCAGTATTTT. It encodes CASSVGVPGESATDTQYF.

The chain employs TRBV9 and TRBJ2-3; perhaps TRBD2 as D (6 bases). This CDR3 has 15 residues. The V and J ends lost 2 bases and 4 bases respectively, with 14 bases between them. Germline CDR1 is SGDLS and CDR2 is YYNGEE. CDR3 DNA sequence: TGTGCCAGCAGCGTTGAGGAGGGCAGAGCAGATACGCAGTATTTT. It translates to CASSVEEGRADTQYF.

The chain employs TRBV9 and TRBJ2-2; D perhaps matches TRBD1 (5 bases). The CDR3 runs 15 residues. From germline, CDR1 is SGDLS and CDR2 YYNGEE. V lost 0 bases and J 7 bases, leaving 13 bases between the germline ends. The CDR3 reads CASSVVVGAVGELFF. The CDR3 DNA is TGTGCCAGCAGCGTAGTGGTAGGGGCGGTCGGGGAGCTGTTTTTT.

CDR3 region: CASSYFEETNEQFF. As DNA, the CDR3 is TGTGCCAGCAGTTACTTTGAAGAAACTAATGAGCAGTTCTTC. The rearrangement joins TRBV6-6 to TRBJ2-1, with D unresolved. This CDR3 spans 14 amino acids. V lost 1 base to trimming and J lost 7 bases, with 11 bases between them. CDR1 is MNHNY and CDR2 is SVGAGI in the germline V gene (reference sequence).

The chain has TRBV9 and TRBJ2-1; D is undetermined. V shed 4 bases and J shed 0 bases, with 11 bases lying between them. The CDR3 is 15 amino acids. The germline V gene has CDR1 SGDLS and CDR2 YYNGEE. The CDR3 loop reads CASSPRLGSYNEQFF. The DNA of the CDR3 is TGTGCCAGCAGCCCCCGCCTAGGCTCCTACAATGAGCAGTTCTTC.

The chain couples TRBV19 to TRBJ2-1; D is unresolved. Germline V gives CDR1 LNHDA, CDR2 SQIVND (reference sequence). With 1 base removed from V and 0 bases from J, the gap between germline ends came to 7 bases. The CDR3 runs to 15 residues. CDR3 amino acids: CASSIVESSYNEQFF. The CDR3 nucleotides are TGTGCCAGTAGTATAGTGGAGAGCTCCTACAATGAGCAGTTCTTC.

The V call is TRBV6-6, the J call TRBJ2-2; 7 bases line up with TRBD1. V lost 0 bases and J lost 3; bases outside the gene matches: 4. In germline, CDR1 is MNHNY, CDR2 SVGAGI (reference sequence). The CDR3 contains 16 residues. The CDR3 spells CASSYSQGLDTGELFF. The CDR3 DNA reads TGTGCCAGCAGTTACTCACAGGGGCTAGACACCGGGGAGCTGTTTTTT.

The chain couples TRBV11-2 to TRBJ1-6; a possible D gene is TRBD1 (5 bases). The CDR3 covers 12 residues. V was cut by 9 bases and J by 7 bases, with 10 bases left in between. Germline V gene data show CDR1 as SGHAT and CDR2 as FQNNGV. The CDR3 coding sequence is TGTGCCAGTGGGGGGGTAAATTCACCCCTCCACTTT. Protein sequence: CASGGVNSPLHF.

As DNA, the CDR3 is TGTGCCAGCAGTTTTTCTAATTCCTACGAGCAGTACTTC. Protein sequence: CASSFSNSYEQYF. The genes are TRBV27 and TRBJ2-7; no clear D. The V gene lost 3 bases and the J gene lost 1 base, with 7 bases spanning the gap. The CDR3 is 13 residues long. Per germline, CDR1 MNHEY and CDR2 SMNVEV (reference sequence).

The chain employs TRBV6-5 and TRBJ2-3; TRBD2 agrees at 10 bases. Trimming took 10 bases from V and 6 from J; bases not matched to a gene: 13. The CDR3 extends over 15 amino acids. Germline V CDR1 and CDR2: MNHEY, SVGAGI. The CDR3 DNA reads TGTGCCACTAGAGGGACTAGCGCCTCCGCCGATACGCAGTATTTT. Amino acids: CATRGTSASADTQYF.

This clone is a singleton in its sample. V and J are TRBV5-1 and TRBJ2-7; 9 nucleotides line up with TRBD2. CDR3 size: 15 residues. The V and J ends lost 1 base and 3 bases, in that order; junction bases with no gene match: 5. The germline CDR1 and CDR2 sequences are SGHRS and YFSETQ. In DNA, the CDR3 is TGCGCCAGCAGCTTGCAAGCGGGAGGCCACTACGAGCAGTACTTC. As protein: CASSLQAGGHYEQYF.

This clone was seen a single time. V usage is TRBV27 and J usage is TRBJ2-7, with a possible D match to TRBD1 (5 bases). V lost 3 bases and J 3 bases, leaving 9 bases between the germline ends. This CDR3 comprises 13 residues. CDR1 and CDR2 from the germline V gene are MNHEY and SMNVEV (reference sequence). This chain's CDR3 is CASSFDSNYEQYF. DNA of the CDR3: TGTGCCAGCAGTTTCGACAGTAACTACGAGCAGTACTTC.

The chain carries TRBV18 and TRBJ1-2; possible D gene TRBD1, 5 bases. This CDR3 region has 17 residues. Germline V lookup: CDR1 KGHSH, CDR2 LQKENI. Trimming took off 2 bases at V and 2 bases at J, with 18 bases between the two ends. As DNA, the CDR3 is TGTGCCAGCTCACCATTGACAGCCCTCATGAACAACTATGGCTACACCTTC. Protein product: CASSPLTALMNNYGYTF.

The chain is built from TRBV7-3 and TRBJ2-5, with TRBD2 matching over 8 bases. The CDR3 is 16 residues long. The germline V gene has CDR1 SGHTA and CDR2 FQGTGA. V lost 2 bases to trimming and J lost 4 bases; unmatched junction nucleotides: 9. CDR3 loop: CASSLHGRGFRETQYF. As DNA, the CDR3 is TGTGCCAGCAGCTTACACGGGAGGGGGTTCAGAGAGACCCAGTACTTC.

V usage is TRBV18 and J usage is TRBJ1-5, with TRBD1 as a possible D gene (6 bases). The length of the CDR3 is 14 residues. Between the trimmed V and J ends, which lost 6 bases and 5 bases, there was a span of 14 bases. The V gene's germline CDR1 is KGHSH and CDR2 LQKENI. CDR3 loop: CASSLQGYDQPQHF. Here the CDR3 DNA reads TGTGCCAGCTCGCTACAGGGATACGATCAGCCCCAGCATTTT.

This clone was seen a single time. V is TRBV7-8 and J is TRBJ2-3; TRBD2 agrees at 8 bases. The CDR3 covers 14 residues. Germline V gene data show CDR1 as SGHVS and CDR2 as FQNEAQ. J gave up 7 bases and V 2 bases, and 5 bases lay outside the gene matches. The CDR3 DNA reads as TGTGCCAGCAGCTTAAGTATTAGCGGGAATACGCAGTATTTT. Its protein product is CASSLSISGNTQYF.

The chain carries TRBV19 and TRBJ2-2; 7 bases fit TRBD1. Germline V gene lookup returns CDR1 LNHDA and CDR2 SQIVND (reference sequence). Trimming removed 8 bases from V and 5 bases from J; junction bases left unmatched: 8. This CDR3 is built from 14 residues. The CDR3 loop is CASYSTGETGELFF. The CDR3 DNA sequence: TGTGCCAGTTATTCCACAGGGGAAACCGGGGAGCTGTTTTTT.

This clone occurred a few times. This chain links TRBV7-9 with TRBJ2-2; no clear D gene. Trimming shortened V by 5 bases and J by 6 bases, and 10 bases separated the two germline ends. This CDR3 has 13 residues. The germline V gene has CDR1 SEHNR and CDR2 FQNEAQ (reference sequence). In nucleotides, the CDR3 is TGTGCCAGCAGCCCGTATACGGCCGGGGAGCTGTTTTTT. This sequence encodes CASSPYTAGELFF.

This clone appeared a single time. The J gene is TRBJ2-3, the V gene TRBV13, with D maybe TRBD2 (5 bases). The V gene's germline CDR1 is PRHDT and CDR2 FYEKMQ (reference sequence). This CDR3 comprises 15 residues. Trimming left V 6 bases short and J 0 bases short, with 13 bases between. CDR3 DNA: TGTGCCAGCAGACTCCGGGGAGCTAGCACAGATACGCAGTATTTT. Amino acid sequence: CASRLRGASTDTQYF.